This T cell receptor (beta chain) comes out of a study of blood T cell repertoires in COVID-19. Some clones are missing from TCRdb's copy, which holds only in-frame ones; the method was immunoSEQ multiplex PCR. The table records hundreds of thousands of clones, roughly 88% of them present only once. CDR1 and CDR2 (germline): MNHEY, SMNVEV (reference sequence). Trimming left V 0 bases short and J 3 bases short, with 11 bases between. This CDR3 has 15 residues. The TCR originated in a woman in her 30s who had recovered from COVID-19. Sequenced sample: peripheral blood. This rearrangement joins TRBV27 to TRBJ1-2; D unclear. The CDR3 loop reads CASSLSVREDYGYTF. The CDR3 region has the DNA TGTGCCAGCAGTTTATCAGTCCGGGAGGACTATGGCTACACCTTC.